The 5 T cell receptor beta chains below come from one sample, sequenced in a study of blood T cell repertoires in COVID-19. Method: immunoSEQ multiplex PCR; TCRdb's copy keeps in-frame clones and lacks some. The sample contains 100,000 or so clones, around 92% of which appear only once. Sequenced sample: peripheral blood. These receptor sequences come from a man aged 50-60 years with active COVID-19.

In nucleotides, the CDR3 is TGTGCCAGCACCGGCGGCCAAGCCTACTGGAACACTGAAGCTTTCTTT. Residues: CASTGGQAYWNTEAFF. This sequence joins TRBV2 and TRBJ1-1; no reliable D call. Germline CDR1 SNHLY, CDR2 FYNNEI. The V and J ends lost 7 bases and 1 base respectively, with 19 bases between them. The CDR3 runs to 16 residues.

The rearrangement uses TRBV3-1 (or the pseudogene TRBV3-2) and TRBJ2-5, with unresolved D. V was shortened by 1 base and J by 4 bases, with 7 bases between the two germline ends. Germline lookup yields CDR1 LGHDT and CDR2 YNNKEL (reference sequence). The CDR3 runs to 13 residues. The CDR3 spells CASSQVYGETQYF. The CDR3 nucleotides read TGTGCCAGCAGCCAAGTATACGGAGAGACCCAGTACTTC.

The chain combines TRBV5-6 with TRBJ2-7, with TRBD1 matching over 10 bases. This CDR3 is built from 15 residues. Per the germline V gene, CDR1 is SGHDT and CDR2 is YYEEEE. Germline trimming cut 2 bases from V and 4 bases from J; bases unmatched to any gene: 6. The DNA for the CDR3 is TGTGCCAGCAGCTTCTGGGACAGGGGTGGGTACGAGCAGTACTTC. Residues: CASSFWDRGGYEQYF.

J is TRBJ1-2 and V is TRBV7-2, with D perhaps TRBD1 (5 bases). Trimming left V 8 bases short and J 8 bases short, with 15 bases between. Germline V gene sequence: CDR1 SGHTA, CDR2 FQGNSA. This CDR3 is built from 12 residues. CDR3 DNA: TGTGCCAGCTCAGGGCCGTTCGGGGGCTACACCTTC. The encoded protein is CASSGPFGGYTF.

The rearrangement uses TRBV11-1 and TRBJ2-7, with D hard to call. Germline V gives CDR1 SGHAT, CDR2 FQDESV (reference sequence). The CDR3 has 15 residues. V was trimmed by 5 bases and J by 5 bases, leaving 19 bases between them. CDR3 nucleotide sequence: TGTGCCAGCAGCCCGCCGGCGGCTAGATCGAACGAGCAGTACTTC. Its translation is CASSPPAARSNEQYF.